This T cell receptor (beta chain) was retrieved from a study of OX40 agonist ivuxolimab in advanced cancers. On the study more broadly: Patients receiving dose escalation had hepatocellular carcinoma, melanoma, renal cell or head and neck cancer.

Study results and limitations: There were, on average, more expanded clones in CD8+ T cells than in CD4+.

The CDR3 is made up of 15 amino acids. V gave up 3 bases and J gave up 1 base, with 12 bases separating them. Germline V CDR1 and CDR2: MNHEY, SVGAGI. Comment on this clone: Its target is not known.

Here immunoSEQ multiplex PCR was the method, and the copy in TCRdb shows in-frame clones only, minus some. The sample shows 78,000 or so clones, 85% to 95% of them seen only once. The sample was CD4+ or CD8+ T cells sorted from blood, taken in a trial of the OX40 agonist ivuxolimab. The sequence came from an adult with an advanced solid tumor such as melanoma, head and neck, liver or kidney cancer. V usage is TRBV6-5 and J usage is TRBJ2-5; D might be TRBD1 (6 bases). In nucleotides, the CDR3 is TGTGCCAGCAGTTATTCTGTGGACAGCCAAGAGACCCAGTACTTC. This sequence encodes CASSYSVDSQETQYF.